What follows are 15 T cell receptor beta chains derived from one specimen sequenced in a study of CXCR3-negative and CXCR3-positive naive CD8 T cells. UMI-labeled 5' RACE TRB cDNA libraries were prepared from the cells. From the 5' RACE reads, TCRdb lists one entry per CDR3 protein and no DNA. The repertoire table contains 46,000 or so distinct CDR3 sequences. The sequenced material came from naive CXCR3- CD8+ T cells from blood. This sample's subset: CD45RO-CCR7+CD27+CD95- naive CD8+ T cells lacking CXCR3 (TNR3-). These receptors all come from a human donor in good health. Some clones in this sample may be carry-over from other donors' samples.

This chain connects TRBV5-6 to TRBJ2-3; TCRdb picks TRBD2, but there is no DNA to check that call. The germline V gene encodes CDR1 SGHDT and CDR2 YYEEEE. There are 15 residues in the CDR3. The CDR3 sequence is CASSQGLALTDTQYF.

V usage is TRBV7-6 and J usage is TRBJ1-3; TCRdb gives TRBD1 as the D gene, but with no DNA this cannot be confirmed. The CDR3 has 16 amino acids. Germline assignment: CDR1 SGHVS and CDR2 FNYEAQ. CDR3 loop: CASSSEWGIPGNTIYF.

This chain connects TRBV29-1 to TRBJ2-1; absent DNA, TCRdb's TRBD1 call cannot be checked. CDR3 length: 13 amino acids. Germline loops: CDR1 SQVTM, CDR2 ANQGSEA. This CDR3 is CSVDRATIYEQFF.

V and J are TRBV6-5 and TRBJ2-3; the D call of TRBD1 rests on TCRdb alone, since no DNA is present to check it. The germline V gene encodes CDR1 MNHEY and CDR2 SVGAGI. The CDR3 is 16 amino acids. CDR3 amino acids: CASSYGAGTVTDTQYF.

V is TRBV7-6 and J is TRBJ2-5; TCRdb outputs TRBD2, but without DNA this stays unchecked. Germline V gives CDR1 SGHVS, CDR2 FNYEAQ. There are 17 residues in the CDR3. The CDR3 sequence: CASSLRPTTRPEETQYF. The full variable domain, rest sourced from reference TRBV7-6 and TRBJ2-5, is GAGVSQSPRYKVTKRGQDVALRCDPISGHVSLYWYRQALGQGPEFLTYFNYEAQQDKSGLPNDRFSAERPEGSISTLTIQRTEQRDSAMYRCASSLRPTTRPEETQYFGPGTRLLVL.

CDR3 in amino acids: CASSSDRAGGYEQYF. The chain couples TRBV7-9 to TRBJ2-7; the TRBD1 assignment by TCRdb is unverifiable without DNA. Germline V lookup: CDR1 SEHNR, CDR2 FQNEAQ (reference sequence). The length of the CDR3 is 15 residues.

Measured by frequency, this clonotype is medium-sized (0.01 to 0.1%). The chain combines TRBV11-3 with TRBJ1-1; TCRdb's D gene call, TRBD1, goes unchecked for lack of DNA. Germline CDR1 and CDR2: SGHNT and YENEEA. This CDR3 has 15 amino acids. The CDR3 is CASSWGAGKGAEAFF.

This CDR3 is CASSPEYEPNYGYTF. The gene calls are TRBV6-2 or TRBV6-3 and TRBJ1-2. The V gene's germline CDR1 is MNHEY and CDR2 SVGEGT. This CDR3 has 15 residues.

This chain connects TRBV29-1 to TRBJ2-7. From germline, CDR1 is SQVTM and CDR2 ANQGSEA. The CDR3 runs 12 residues. The CDR3 region is CSGYGSTYEQYF.

The chain joins TRBV5-1 to TRBJ2-5; TCRdb lists TRBD1, though no DNA is available to test this call. The CDR3 loop spans 14 amino acids. Per germline, CDR1 SGHRS and CDR2 YFSETQ. CDR3: CASSFDRRGETQYF.

CDR3 in amino acids: CASSETGGGSTSTDTQYF. The rearrangement joins TRBV2 to TRBJ2-3; absent DNA, TCRdb's TRBD2 call cannot be checked. CDR1 is SNHLY and CDR2 is FYNNEI in the germline V gene. The CDR3 runs to 18 residues.

The chain carries TRBV29-1 and TRBJ2-3; the D gene TCRdb calls, TRBD2, cannot be checked with no DNA. The germline V gene encodes CDR1 SQVTM and CDR2 ANQGSEA. The CDR3 has 14 residues. The CDR3 reads CSVPSGGASDTQYF.

The J gene is TRBJ2-5, the V gene TRBV28; the TCRdb call, TRBD2, lacks DNA for checking. This CDR3 has 17 amino acids. Germline V gene sequence: CDR1 MDHEN, CDR2 SYDVKM. This CDR3 is CASSLASGGPGRETQYF.

The gene calls are TRBV7-9 and TRBJ2-2; TCRdb reports TRBD1, a call that lacks DNA to check it against. Germline-derived CDR1 and CDR2 are SEHNR and FQNEAQ (reference sequence). This CDR3 spans 15 amino acids. The CDR3 is CASSFGTDFTGELFF.

V is TRBV24-1 and J is TRBJ2-3. The CDR3 extends over 15 amino acids. The germline CDR1 and CDR2 sequences are KGHDR and SFDVKD. CDR3 protein: CATSDTGLFGDTQYF.